Below, 17 T cell receptor beta chains from the same sample are listed, as sequenced in a study of T cells in tuberculosis. Libraries were prepared by immunoSEQ multiplex PCR; TCRdb keeps only in-frame clonotypes and omits some of them. The sample consists of roughly 30,000 clones, about 89% of them appearing once. The specimen sequenced was PBMCs. These receptors all come from a donor between 10 and 35 years old with latent tuberculosis or without tuberculosis infection.

V is TRBV9 and J is TRBJ1-2; 10 nucleotides match TRBD1. This CDR3 is built from 15 residues. CDR1 and CDR2 from the germline V gene are SGDLS and YYNGEE. V trimming: 0 bases; J trimming: 6 bases; junction bases outside the gene matches: 5. CDR3 region: CASSVAGTGDHGYTF. As DNA, the CDR3 is TGTGCCAGCAGCGTAGCCGGGACAGGGGATCATGGCTACACCTTC.

The chain is built from TRBV9 and TRBJ2-1; 8 bases are shared with TRBD2. CDR1 SGDLS and CDR2 YYNGEE come from the germline V gene. The CDR3 is 12 amino acids. The ends lost 3 bases at V and 12 bases at J; junction bases unmatched: 5. Here the CDR3 reads CASSAGLEGQFF. CDR3 DNA: TGTGCCAGCAGCGCGGGACTAGAGGGGCAGTTCTTC.

The chain couples TRBV29-1 to TRBJ1-2, with 7 bases aligning to TRBD1. V was pared by 6 bases and J by 3 bases, with 4 bases of the junction left unmatched. The germline V gene has CDR1 SQVTM and CDR2 ANQGSEA. The CDR3 length is 12 residues. The CDR3: CSVSDRDYGYTF. CDR3 coding DNA: TGCAGCGTATCAGACAGGGACTATGGCTACACCTTC.

V is TRBV7-8 and J is TRBJ2-7; D possibly corresponds to TRBD1 (6 bases). CDR1 and CDR2 from the germline V gene are SGHVS and FQNEAQ. CDR3 size: 15 residues. V was clipped by 4 bases and J by 2 bases, with 15 bases between them. The CDR3 region has the DNA TGTGCCAGCAGCTCCGTCTGGACAGCAGCCTACGAGCAGTACTTC. Its translation is CASSSVWTAAYEQYF.

The gene calls are TRBV5-6 and TRBJ2-1, with a weak D call TRBD2 (6 bases). Germline CDR1 SGHDT, CDR2 YYEEEE. With 6 bases removed from V and 3 bases from J, the gap between germline ends came to 13 bases. The CDR3 length is 14 residues. The CDR3 loop is CASNQGLNYNEQFF. Written as DNA, the CDR3 is TGTGCCAGCAACCAGGGACTCAACTACAATGAGCAGTTCTTC.

The chain employs TRBV5-1 and TRBJ1-6, with D maybe TRBD1 (5 bases). This CDR3 is 15 amino acids long. Trimming shortened V by 0 bases and J by 5 bases, and 9 bases separated the two germline ends. The germline gives CDR1 SGHRS, CDR2 YFSETQ. The CDR3 region is CASSLDPGNNSPLHF. The CDR3 coding sequence is TGCGCCAGCAGCTTGGATCCAGGGAATAATTCACCCCTCCACTTT.

The V gene is TRBV28, the J gene TRBJ1-2; D is perhaps TRBD1 (6 bases). CDR3 length equals 15 residues. Trimming shortened V by 6 bases and J by 1 base, and 15 bases separated the two germline ends. The germline V gene encodes CDR1 MDHEN and CDR2 SYDVKM. The CDR3 reads CASSPPRTDNYGYTF. The CDR3 region has the DNA TGTGCCAGCAGCCCGCCCAGGACAGATAACTATGGCTACACCTTC.

CDR3 nucleotide sequence: TGTGCCAGCAACGAGCTAGCGGGATCCTACGAGCAGTACTTC. Translation: CASNELAGSYEQYF. This chain joins TRBV6-6 and TRBJ2-7; 9 nucleotides match TRBD2. Looked up from germline, CDR1 is MNHNY and CDR2 is SVGAGI (reference sequence). The CDR3 is 14 amino acids. The trim removed 7 bases at V and 1 base at J, leaving 5 bases unmatched.

The chain has TRBV28 and TRBJ1-5; maybe TRBD1 (5 bases). The length of the CDR3 is 17 residues. V lost 6 bases to trimming and J lost 6 bases, with 24 bases between them. CDR1 is MDHEN and CDR2 is SYDVKM in the germline V gene. The CDR3 DNA reads TGTGCCAGCAGCTCGACTCAGAGGGGAGGGCCAGGTCAGCCCCAGCATTTT. It specifies CASSSTQRGGPGQPQHF. The full variable domain, its missing parts supplied by reference TRBV28 and TRBJ1-5, is DVKVTQSSRYLVKRTGEKVFLECVQDMDHENMFWYRQDPGLGLRLIYFSYDVKMKEKGDIPEGYSVSREKKERFSLILESASTNQTSMYLCASSSTQRGGPGQPQHFGDGTRLSIL.

The CDR3 spells CASSEVAQGGSPLHF. DNA for the CDR3: TGTGCCAGCAGTGAAGTGGCGCAGGGAGGTTCACCCCTCCACTTT. This sequence joins TRBV6-1 and TRBJ1-6, with D possibly being TRBD1 (5 bases). The CDR3 loop spans 15 amino acids. Germline lookup yields CDR1 MNHNS and CDR2 SASEGT. Deletions cut 1 base from V and 9 bases from J, with 13 bases between.

A single count supports this clone. The chain couples TRBV7-2 to TRBJ2-1; 8 bases are a match to TRBD1. J gave up 12 bases and V 0 bases, and 13 bases lay outside the gene matches. CDR3 length equals 16 residues. The germline V gene has CDR1 SGHTA and CDR2 FQGNSA. The CDR3 is CASSLAGTGPFSGQFF. The CDR3 DNA follows: TGTGCCAGCAGCTTAGCCGGGACAGGCCCTTTTTCTGGGCAGTTCTTC.

This chain connects TRBV7-2 to TRBJ2-7; 7 positions agree with TRBD1. The V gene's germline CDR1 is SGHTA and CDR2 FQGNSA. The CDR3 has 14 residues. The J segment lost 1 base and the V segment lost 5 bases, leaving 5 bases of the junction unmatched. The CDR3 is CASSPRQGSYEQYF. The DNA for the CDR3 is TGTGCCAGCAGCCCCCGACAGGGATCCTACGAGCAGTACTTC.

The chain joins TRBV7-9 to TRBJ2-3; 10 nucleotides line up with TRBD2. CDR1 SEHNR and CDR2 FQNEAQ come from the germline V gene (reference sequence). This CDR3 is built from 17 residues. J gave up 2 bases and V 1 base, and 6 bases lay outside the gene matches. CDR3 sequence (DNA): TGTGCCAGCAGCTTAGTTTCGACTAGCGGGCCCACAGATACGCAGTATTTT. Protein product: CASSLVSTSGPTDTQYF. The variable domain in full, completed from reference TRBV7-9 and TRBJ2-3, reads DTGVSQNPRHKITKRGQNVTFRCDPISEHNRLYWYRQTLGQGPEFLTYFQNEAQLEKSRLLSDRFSAERPKGSFSTLEIQRTEQGDSAMYLCASSLVSTSGPTDTQYFGPGTRLTVL.

V and J are TRBV11-2 and TRBJ1-6; 8 nucleotides agree with TRBD1. V was clipped by 5 bases and J by 0 bases; unmatched bases: 6. The CDR3 sequence is 17 residues long. Germline CDR1 reads SGHAT; CDR2 reads FQNNGV. The CDR3 here is CASSLGQGSSYNSPLHF. The DNA for the CDR3 is TGTGCCAGCAGCCTAGGACAGGGAAGCTCCTATAATTCACCCCTCCACTTT.

The CDR3 nucleotides are TGCGCCAGCAGCGGCCTGAATTACAGACCACCTTATAGCACAGATACGCAGTATTTT. This sequence encodes CASSGLNYRPPYSTDTQYF. The chain combines TRBV4-1 with TRBJ2-3; D is undetermined. The V gene's germline CDR1 is MGHRA and CDR2 YSYEKL. V lost 5 bases and J 0 bases, leaving 24 bases between the germline ends. The CDR3 extends over 19 amino acids.

V is TRBV2 and J is TRBJ1-4; 7 nucleotides line up with TRBD1. Germline values: CDR1 SNHLY, CDR2 FYNNEI. This CDR3 has 16 residues. V lost 4 bases to trimming and J lost 8 bases; unmatched junction nucleotides: 13. This chain's CDR3 is CASSVGTAVGVEKLFF. CDR3 nucleotides: TGTGCCAGCAGTGTCGGGACAGCCGTTGGGGTGGAAAAACTGTTTTTT.

This chain connects TRBV28 to TRBJ1-5; 7 nucleotides line up with TRBD1. This CDR3 spans 15 amino acids. Looked up from germline, CDR1 is MDHEN and CDR2 is SYDVKM. Unmatched junction bases numbered 7, after V lost 5 bases and J lost 3 bases. CDR3 residues: CASSVRQGPNQPQHF. The CDR3 region has the DNA TGTGCCAGCAGTGTCCGACAGGGTCCCAATCAGCCCCAGCATTTT. The full variable domain, with the rest looked up from reference TRBV28 and TRBJ1-5, is DVKVTQSSRYLVKRTGEKVFLECVQDMDHENMFWYRQDPGLGLRLIYFSYDVKMKEKGDIPEGYSVSREKKERFSLILESASTNQTSMYLCASSVRQGPNQPQHFGDGTRLSIL.